The sequence of this TCR beta chain was determined in a study of cytomegalovirus exposure and HLA in healthy donors. Turning to the study itself: The 120 validation repertoires, a later analysis reported, used the same platform as the approximately 670 repertoires from the first cohort.

Trimming removed 0 bases from V and 5 bases from J, with 10 bases in between. The CDR3 contains 14 residues. Germline assignment: CDR1 LGHNA and CDR2 YNFKEQ. General study findings and limits: Rare TCR sequences predominated, though certain public TCRs were found in many donors. TCR beta chains numbering under 200 were designated cytomegalovirus-associated.

The donors were members of the validation cohort, which comprised 90 to 150 subjects and was separate from the first cohort of 600 to 850 subjects. Repertoires were generated with immunoSEQ multiplex PCR, while TCRdb's copy carries only in-frame clones and drops some. The profile shows about 240,000 clones, 70% to 90% of them singletons. In regard to this clone: Antigen: not known.

The TCR sequence derives from a woman aged 25 to 39 in good health and CMV-seropositive. The chain uses TRBV4-2 and TRBJ1-2; TRBD1 is a possible D gene (5 bases). The sequenced sample consisted of PBMCs. The DNA for the CDR3 is TGTGCCAGCAGCCAAGACCTGGGGCCGTATGGCTACACCTTC. Protein sequence: CASSQDLGPYGYTF.